One and the same sample provided the 24 T cell receptor beta chains below, sequenced in a study of post-analysis software for immune sequencing data. Findings and limits, study-wide: Patients had higher frequencies than controls of five TRBV segments, including TRBV5-6, TRBV5-1 and TRBV20-1.

These receptors lack a known antigen. Unique molecular identifiers were present in the TCR beta cDNA libraries. TCRdb re-analysed the PCR reads in MiXCR, keeping a single row per CDR3 protein. The repertoire holds approximately 660,000 distinct CDR3 sequences, approximately 59% seen once, with roughly 12% in the top ten. Sequences were obtained from blood. These receptors originate from a girl aged 2 to 9 with multiple sclerosis.

The chain links TRBV6-5 to TRBJ2-7; weak D call: TRBD1 (8 bases). TRBJ2-5 matches the DNA end more closely, so the J call is doubtful. Looked up from germline, CDR1 is MNHEY and CDR2 is SVGAGI. This CDR3 region has 15 residues. CDR3 sequence (DNA): TGTGCCAGCAGACCTGACAGGGGCGGGAGTGAGACCCAGTACTTC. It encodes CASRPDRGGSETQYF.

The chain links TRBV6-6 to TRBJ2-1, with D perhaps TRBD1 or TRBD2 (5 bases each). The CDR3 is 17 residues long. Trimming cost V 6 bases and J 4 bases, with 22 bases left between them. Germline assignment: CDR1 MNHNY and CDR2 SVGAGI (reference sequence). This chain's CDR3 is CASSTGGGSVLYNEQFF. CDR3 in DNA: TGTGCCAGCAGCACGGGTGGGGGTAGCGTACTTTACAATGAGCAGTTCTTC.

J is TRBJ1-2 and V is TRBV19; D is unclear. Looked up from germline, CDR1 is LNHDA and CDR2 is SQIVND (reference sequence). Between the trimmed V and J ends, which lost 6 bases and 8 bases, there was a span of 13 bases. The CDR3 has 12 amino acids. CDR3: CASSPLGVGYTF. In DNA, the CDR3 is TGTGCCAGTAGCCCCCTCGGGGTCGGCTACACCTTC.

The chain has TRBV11-2 and TRBJ2-1; D not certain. CDR1 is SGHAT, CDR2 FQNNGV, per germline. Trimming took off 4 bases at V and 0 bases at J, with 10 bases between the two ends. This CDR3 has 15 amino acids. CDR3 sequence reads: CASSSPRSSYNEQFF. As DNA, the CDR3 is TGTGCCAGCAGCTCCCCCAGGAGCTCCTACAATGAGCAGTTCTTC.

The sample holds a few counts of this clonotype. The chain uses TRBV27 and TRBJ2-7; no clear D gene. The CDR3 runs 13 residues. Trimming took off 3 bases at V and 5 bases at J, with 11 bases between the two ends. Germline-derived CDR1 and CDR2 are MNHEY and SMNVEV (reference sequence). Written as DNA, the CDR3 is TGTGCCAGCAGTTTCTCTAGGAACCACGAGCAGTACTTC. Translating it yields CASSFSRNHEQYF.

This clonotype was recorded a few times. This rearrangement joins TRBV20-1 to TRBJ1-1; a possible D gene is TRBD1 (5 bases). Germline lookup yields CDR1 DFQATT and CDR2 SNEGSKA (reference sequence). V was clipped by 2 bases and J by 1 base, with 11 bases between them. This CDR3 has 14 residues. The chain's CDR3 is CSARMGGPNTEAFF. DNA for the CDR3: TGCAGTGCTAGAATGGGGGGACCGAACACTGAAGCTTTCTTT.

J is TRBJ2-1 and V is TRBV25-1; D is ambiguous. Germline-derived CDR1 and CDR2 are MGHDK and SYGVNS. CDR3 size: 11 residues. With 3 bases removed from V and 5 bases from J, the gap between germline ends came to 2 bases. CDR3 DNA: TGTGCCAGCAGTGATGACAATGAGCAGTTCTTC. It yields the protein CASSDDNEQFF.

This clonotype occurred a few times. The chain recombines TRBV6-5 with TRBJ2-5, with 11 positions matching TRBD2. J was trimmed by 4 bases and V by 0 bases; bases with no gene match: 7. Germline values: CDR1 MNHEY, CDR2 SVGAGI. The CDR3 is 17 residues long. The CDR3 region has the DNA TGTGCCAGCAGTTACTCCGGTAGCGGGGGGGTGGGAGAGACCCAGTACTTC. This codes for CASSYSGSGGVGETQYF.

In this sample, this clonotype turned up a few times. The chain has TRBV12-3 or TRBV12-4 and TRBJ2-1; maybe TRBD2 (6 bases). The CDR3 loop spans 14 amino acids. With 6 bases removed from V and 5 bases from J, the gap between germline ends came to 14 bases. The CDR3 DNA reads TGTGCCAGCAGCAGCGGGCACCTCGACAATGAGCAGTTCTTC. This encodes CASSSGHLDNEQFF.

There are a few counts of this clonotype. This chain joins TRBV6-6 and TRBJ2-5; D uncertain. This CDR3 has 14 residues. Looked up from germline, CDR1 is MNHNY and CDR2 is SVGAGI (reference sequence). The V end was cut by 0 bases, the J end by 5 bases, with 10 bases between. The CDR3 is CASSYSMGRETQYF. Here the CDR3 DNA reads TGTGCCAGCAGTTACTCGATGGGAAGGGAGACCCAGTACTTC.

The chain couples TRBV20-1 to TRBJ1-1; D is unclear. V gave up 3 bases and J gave up 0 bases, with 11 bases separating them. Germline assignment: CDR1 DFQATT and CDR2 SNEGSKA (reference sequence). This CDR3 region has 14 residues. Written as DNA, the CDR3 is TGCAGTGCTAGCACGGGAAACATGAACACTGAAGCTTTCTTT. It yields the protein CSASTGNMNTEAFF.

This clonotype has just one count. The chain uses TRBV2 and TRBJ2-3; 7 nucleotides align to TRBD2. The V segment lost 3 bases and the J segment 3 bases; nucleotides outside the gene matches: 6. CDR1 is SNHLY, CDR2 FYNNEI, per germline. CDR3 size: 15 residues. The DNA of the CDR3 is TGTGCCAGCAGTGACGGGACTAAGTGGACAGATACGCAGTATTTT. It codes for CASSDGTKWTDTQYF.

This clonotype has more than one count but fewer than ten. The chain joins TRBV27 to TRBJ1-4; D call uncertain. The CDR3 length is 15 residues. V shed 2 bases and J shed 4 bases, with 11 bases lying between them. The germline CDR1 and CDR2 sequences are MNHEY and SMNVEV (reference sequence). The CDR3 here is CASSLVWAVNEKLFF. As DNA, the CDR3 is TGTGCCAGCAGTTTAGTCTGGGCTGTTAATGAAAAACTGTTTTTT.

The rearrangement uses TRBV29-1 and TRBJ1-1; D unclear. The CDR3 covers 13 residues. The V gene lost 3 bases and the J gene lost 5 bases, with 13 bases spanning the gap. Germline loops: CDR1 SQVTM, CDR2 ANQGSEA. For the CDR3, the DNA is TGCAGCGTTGACGGGAGGACTGGGACTGAAGCTTTCTTT. Amino acids: CSVDGRTGTEAFF.

The chain recombines TRBV4-1 with TRBJ2-5, with TRBD2 identical over 11 bases. J lost 2 bases, V lost 0 bases, and 11 bases had no gene match. This CDR3 contains 19 residues. The germline V gene encodes CDR1 MGHRA and CDR2 YSYEKL. CDR3 sequence (DNA): TGCGCCAGCAGCCAAGACAGGGGAATAGCGGGAGGGATACAAGAGACCCAGTACTTC. Protein: CASSQDRGIAGGIQETQYF.

This clonotype was seen only a few times. For the CDR3, the DNA is TGCGCCAGCAGCTATAGCGGGAGTGTGGCGGATACGCAGTATTTT. Its translation is CASSYSGSVADTQYF. The genes are TRBV4-1 and TRBJ2-3; 9 bases fit TRBD2. Germline lookup yields CDR1 MGHRA and CDR2 YSYEKL. This CDR3 is built from 15 residues. V lost 5 bases and J lost 6; bases outside the gene matches: 9.

The chain uses TRBV12-3 or TRBV12-4 and TRBJ2-1; TRBD2 matches 7 bases. CDR3 length: 14 amino acids. Unmatched junction bases numbered 10, after V lost 7 bases and J lost 7 bases. As DNA, the CDR3 is TGTGCCAGCACCCGGGGAGGGAGGTATAATGAGCAGTTCTTC. Its protein is CASTRGGRYNEQFF.

The rearrangement uses TRBV11-2 and TRBJ2-1; 8 bases match TRBD1. Germline lookup yields CDR1 SGHAT and CDR2 FQNNGV. J was trimmed by 5 bases and V by 2 bases; bases with no gene match: 8. The CDR3 is 16 residues long. CDR3 amino acids: CASSLNQGAGHNEQFF. CDR3 DNA: TGTGCCAGCAGCTTAAACCAGGGGGCAGGACACAATGAGCAGTTCTTC.

The V and J genes are TRBV28 and TRBJ2-5; D not certain. The CDR3 totals 13 residues. Germline assignment: CDR1 MDHEN and CDR2 SYDVKM. Trimming cost V 5 bases and J 1 base, with 8 bases left between them. As DNA, the CDR3 is TGTGCCAGCAGTGCTCCGGCCCAAGAGACCCAGTACTTC. Its translation is CASSAPAQETQYF.

This clonotype showed up just a few times. This rearrangement joins TRBV5-1 to TRBJ2-1; 10 bases align to TRBD2. V was clipped by 2 bases and J by 5 bases; unmatched bases: 4. The germline CDR1 and CDR2 sequences are SGHRS and YFSETQ. This CDR3 contains 15 residues. CDR3 loop: CASSLQRGGDNEQFF. CDR3 in DNA: TGCGCCAGCAGCTTACAGCGGGGGGGCGACAATGAGCAGTTCTTC.

In its sample, this clonotype was seen a few times. Germline is not matched at one junction end, which may reflect a read error. The chain has TRBV3-1 and TRBJ2-1, with D hard to call. Germline values: CDR1 LGHDT, CDR2 YNNKEL (reference sequence). This CDR3 spans 14 amino acids. The CDR3, as DNA: TGTGCCAGCAGCCAAGATCTAGAGCCCGGTGAGCGGTTCTTC. It encodes CASSQDLEPGERFF.

The chain links TRBV5-1 to TRBJ2-1; no clear D gene. The CDR3 consists of 12 residues. The V and J ends lost 0 bases and 10 bases respectively, with 8 bases between them. Germline loops: CDR1 SGHRS, CDR2 YFSETQ. The CDR3 spells CASSLEAEEQFF. CDR3 DNA: TGCGCCAGCAGCTTGGAAGCCGAGGAGCAGTTCTTC.

This chain uses TRBV10-2 with TRBJ2-7; no reliable D call. CDR1 is WSHSY and CDR2 is SAAADI in the germline V gene. The CDR3 contains 14 residues. V was clipped by 2 bases and J by 5 bases, with 13 bases between them. CDR3: CASSESRYPHEQYF. CDR3 bases: TGCGCCAGCAGTGAGAGCAGGTATCCCCACGAGCAGTACTTC.

The chain recombines TRBV4-3 with TRBJ2-2, with D tentatively TRBD2 (6 bases). V lost 0 bases and J 7 bases, leaving 12 bases between the germline ends. This CDR3 has 15 residues. Germline CDR1 is LGHNA and CDR2 is YSLEER. Here the CDR3 reads CASSQDQLRDGELFF. CDR3 DNA sequence: TGCGCCAGCAGCCAAGATCAATTGCGGGACGGGGAGCTGTTTTTT.